The TCR beta chain described here comes from a study of blood T cell repertoires in COVID-19. Overall study context: Researchers got acute and convalescent COVID-19 samples from the United States, Italy and Spain. The cDNA or gDNA used as material had been derived from T cells, B-cell-depleted T cells, or PBMCs.

In germline, CDR1 is GTSNPN, CDR2 SVGIG (reference sequence). Losses at the gene ends were 3 bases for V and 5 bases for J; bases not matched to a gene: 3. This CDR3 region has 12 residues. Methods used by the authors: Cell counts per sample came from amplifying reference gene primers. This table comes from immunoSEQ multiplex PCR, and its TCRdb copy is limited to in-frame clones, with some not included. That table furnishes V, J and clone size, whereas the DNA furnished D and trimming. The sample has about 400,000 clones; roughly nine tenths are singletons. This chain connects TRBV30 to TRBJ2-5, with TRBD1 matching 7 bases. The source is a woman younger than 35 with acute COVID-19. The sequenced sample was PBMCs or T cells enriched from blood (not recorded which). CDR3 protein: CAWSGQVETQYF. In DNA, the CDR3 is TGTGCCTGGAGCGGACAGGTCGAGACCCAGTACTTC.